This T cell receptor (beta chain) was sequenced for a study of beta chain features in type 1 diabetes. For the study at large: Patients did not differ from healthy donors in age, gender or cell yield. General study findings and limits: Patients with type 1 diabetes carried fewer insertions and had more deletions at their VDJ junctions.

Per the germline V gene, CDR1 is GTSNPN and CDR2 is SVGIG (reference sequence). Losses at the gene ends were 4 bases for V and 11 bases for J; bases not matched to a gene: 21. The CDR3 consists of 18 residues. Expressed TCRB transcripts were sequenced because the entire RNA isolate underwent reverse transcription. The method was immunoSEQ multiplex PCR; TCRdb's version includes in-frame clones alone and lacks a portion of them. The table includes 430,000 or so clones, approximately 10% detected once. Every participating donor gave one draw, a heparinised blood sample averaging around 120 mL. This clone was seen only a few times. Its antigen is still unknown.

The chain recombines TRBV30 with TRBJ2-5, with 14 positions matching TRBD2. The sequence was obtained from a woman under 30 in good health. Sample: naive CD4+ T cells from blood. The CDR3 loop is CAWTRTRTSGRSKGEQYF. The DNA for the CDR3 is TGTGCCTGGACCCGGACAAGGACTAGCGGGAGGTCGAAGGGGGAGCAGTACTTC.